This T cell receptor beta chain appears in the sequencing data of a study of T-cell reconstitution after alpha-beta-depleted transplantation in children. This clonotype was found many times. The CDR3 loop spans 16 amino acids. The germline CDR1 and CDR2 sequences are SGHTA and FQGNSA. Germline trimming cut 3 bases from V and 0 bases from J; bases unmatched to any gene: 4. For TCRbeta, the library was prepared with unique molecular identifiers. Each CDR3 protein is one row after TCRdb ran MiXCR on the PCR reads. The sample holds 480,000 or so distinct CDR3 sequences, about 10% seen once. The chain recombines TRBV7-2 with TRBJ2-3; the match to TRBD2 covers 9 bases. This material consisted of PBMCs, taken before TCRalphabeta/CD19-depleted stem cell transplant. This TCR was recovered from a child younger than 10 with inherited bone marrow failure, due to receive a stem cell transplant. The CDR3 DNA reads as TGTGCCAGCAGCTTCCGACTAGCGGCTAGCACAGATACGCAGTATTTT. It encodes CASSFRLAASTDTQYF.